These 7 T cell receptor beta chains originate from one sample sequenced in a study of shared clonotypes between healthy human individuals. Data came from immunoSEQ multiplex PCR; TCRdb stores just in-frame clones and leaves some out. Here the sample spans approximately 530,000 clones, 95% to 96% being singletons. Sequenced: naive CD4+ T cells sorted from blood. Subset reported: CD45RA+ positively selected. These receptors all come from a woman in her thirties in good health.

The chain combines TRBV18 with TRBJ2-5; D is perhaps TRBD2 (6 bases). Trimming pared 5 bases from V and 4 bases from J, leaving 11 bases between. The V gene's germline CDR1 is KGHSH and CDR2 LQKENI. The CDR3 runs to 13 residues. CDR3 sequence: CASSTAGGETQYF. CDR3 nucleotides: TGTGCCAGCTCAACAGCGGGCGGAGAGACCCAGTACTTC.

The chain combines TRBV10-3 with TRBJ2-7, with no clear D. The CDR3 extends over 16 amino acids. Deletions cut 1 base from V and 2 bases from J, with 15 bases between. The germline CDR1 and CDR2 sequences are ENHRY and SYGVKD. In DNA form, the CDR3 reads TGTGCCATCAGTGAGTTTCGCAGCGAGCTCCCCTACGAGCAGTACTTC. This codes for CAISEFRSELPYEQYF.

The rearrangement uses TRBV28 and TRBJ2-6; no clear D gene. Germline CDR1 is MDHEN and CDR2 is SYDVKM. The V end was cut by 5 bases, the J end by 0 bases, with 5 bases between. The CDR3 spans 14 residues. The CDR3 spells CASSTDSGANVLTF. In nucleotides, the CDR3 is TGTGCCAGCAGTACGGACTCTGGGGCCAACGTCCTGACTTTC.

The chain carries TRBV19 and TRBJ2-5, with 10 bases aligning to TRBD2. The DNA end is more similar to TRBJ2-7, so the J call may be wrong. Germline-derived CDR1 and CDR2 are LNHDA and SQIVND (reference sequence). This CDR3 spans 15 amino acids. CDR3 coding DNA: TGTGCCAGTAGTCCTATAGCGGGAGGTTCCTACGAGCAGTACTTC. It is translated as CASSPIAGGSYEQYF.

V gene TRBV29-1 combines with J gene TRBJ2-7; perhaps TRBD1 as D (8 bases). Deletions cut 7 bases from V and 4 bases from J, with 26 bases between. The germline gives CDR1 SQVTM, CDR2 ANQGSEA. This CDR3 is 16 amino acids long. The CDR3 nucleotides read TGCAGCGCCGTTGGGAGGGGACAGGTAAATGCTTACGAGCAGTACTTC. As protein: CSAVGRGQVNAYEQYF.

The chain combines TRBV1 with TRBJ1-6. TRBV1 counts as a pseudogene. There are 17 residues in the CDR3. The CDR3 loop is CTSSQDSAGIANSPLHF. The CDR3 nucleotides read TGCACCAGCAGCCAAGATTCGGCCGGAATAGCCAATTCACCCCTCCACTTT.

This clone has just a few counts. The chain is built from TRBV6-5 and TRBJ2-7; possible D gene TRBD1, 5 bases. This CDR3 has 15 residues. V lost 0 bases to trimming and J lost 5 bases, with 14 bases between them. Germline V gene lookup returns CDR1 MNHEY and CDR2 SVGAGI. CDR3 region: CASSYSILGAHEQYF. The CDR3 coding sequence is TGTGCCAGCAGTTACTCGATTTTAGGGGCCCACGAGCAGTACTTC.